The present entry profiles one T cell receptor beta chain with its context. Between the trimmed V and J ends, which lost 4 bases and 2 bases, there was a span of 9 bases. CDR3 size: 13 residues. Germline V gene lookup returns CDR1 SGHNT and CDR2 YYREEE (reference sequence). Patients had blood sampled at baseline and again on cycle 4 day 1 and cycle 7 day 1. The sample belongs to a study of OX40 agonist ivuxolimab in advanced cancers. Study in general: Three patients, one with hepatocellular carcinoma and two with cutaneous melanoma, achieved partial responses.

The table came from immunoSEQ multiplex PCR; TCRdb's copy has only in-frame clones and leaves some out. Found here are more than 65,000 clones, about nine tenths of them singletons; the top ten hold around 0.56%. The source was CD4+ or CD8+ T cells sorted from blood, collected in a trial of the OX40 agonist ivuxolimab. This TCR was recovered from an adult with an advanced solid tumor such as melanoma, head and neck, liver or kidney cancer. J is TRBJ2-5 and V is TRBV5-4; D is ambiguous. CDR3 in amino acids: CASSPQEQETQYF. The CDR3 nucleotides are TGTGCCAGCAGCCCTCAGGAACAAGAGACCCAGTACTTC.